This T cell receptor (beta chain) is drawn from a study of shared clonotypes between healthy human individuals. Findings of the study overall: Donor scarcity curtailed the genetic and exposure-history diversity represented herein. Clonotype sharing among donors was expected to depend on sequencing depth.

This clone was recorded a few times. Its antigen is unidentified. The unsorted PBMC sample used ten immunoSEQ deep assay plates. Repertoires were generated with immunoSEQ multiplex PCR, while TCRdb's copy carries only in-frame clones and drops some. Counted here are 550,000 to 600,000 clones, roughly four fifths occurring once; the ten biggest clones make up around 12%. Trimming cost V 6 bases and J 2 bases; bases outside gene matches: 3. This CDR3 contains 15 residues. The germline V gene encodes CDR1 MNHNS and CDR2 SASEGT. Adults of Caucasian background living in Nashville, Tennessee made up all donors.

This chain connects TRBV6-1 to TRBJ2-3, with 12 bases matching TRBD2. The receptor was derived from a middle-aged woman in good health. Some clones in this sample may be carry-over from other donors' samples. Sample: PBMCs. CDR3 DNA sequence: TGTGCCAGCAGCCGACTAGCGGGGGCCACAGATACGCAGTATTTT. Translated, it gives CASSRLAGATDTQYF.